The clone carrying this T cell receptor beta chain was found once. Here immunoSEQ multiplex PCR was the method, and the copy in TCRdb shows in-frame clones only, minus some. The sample has tens of thousands of clones, around 82% seen once; the top ten hold about 5.3%. This sample is drawn from a study of PD-L1 blockade in urothelial cancer. Study in general: Patients had received 0 to 3 prior chemotherapy regimens.

The CDR3 totals 13 residues. Germline V gene sequence: CDR1 MNHEY, CDR2 SVGAGI. The V gene lost 8 bases and the J gene lost 0 bases, with 10 bases spanning the gap. The V gene is TRBV6-5, the J gene TRBJ2-5; D is uncertain. This clonotype was sampled from a man between 35 and 55 years old with urothelial cancer. Sequences were derived from PBMCs, sampled around atezolizumab (anti-PD-L1) treatment. In nucleotides, the CDR3 is TGTGCCAGCTCGCGTACGTACCAAGAGACCCAGTACTTC. Its translation: CASSRTYQETQYF.